This passage covers 31 T cell receptor beta chains from one sample sequenced in a study of lymphopenia after photon versus proton radiotherapy. Generated by immunoSEQ multiplex PCR, the TCRdb table keeps only in-frame clones and is missing some. The table lists about 33,000 clones, about 90% of them singletons. The sequenced sample was peripheral blood, obtained from a patient treated with photon-based radiotherapy. Every receptor here comes from a woman aged 45-65 years with pancreatic cancer.

Turning to this clone: Other DNA sequences in this specimen translate into the identical CDR3. This sequence joins TRBV7-9 and TRBJ1-5; tentative D call: TRBD1 (5 bases). The germline V gene encodes CDR1 SEHNR and CDR2 FQNEAQ (reference sequence). Trimming removed 5 bases from V and 2 bases from J, with 22 bases in between. The CDR3 totals 18 residues. The CDR3 loop reads CASSPTGTQALGNQPQHF. CDR3 nucleotide sequence: TGTGCCAGCAGCCCTACGGGGACTCAGGCTTTGGGCAATCAGCCCCAGCATTTT.

The genes are TRBV7-9 and TRBJ1-5; D perhaps matches TRBD1 (6 bases). The germline gives CDR1 SEHNR, CDR2 FQNEAQ (reference sequence). This CDR3 region has 16 residues. Trimming took off 1 base at V and 1 base at J, with 11 bases between the two ends. The CDR3 region has the DNA TGTGCCAGCAGCTTAGGTACAGGGACGAGCAATCAGCCCCAGCATTTT. This encodes CASSLGTGTSNQPQHF. Using reference TRBV7-9 and TRBJ1-5 for the parts outside the CDR3, the full variable domain is DTGVSQNPRHKITKRGQNVTFRCDPISEHNRLYWYRQTLGQGPEFLTYFQNEAQLEKSRLLSDRFSAERPKGSFSTLEIQRTEQGDSAMYLCASSLGTGTSNQPQHFGDGTRLSIL.

The chain couples TRBV11-3 to TRBJ2-3, with TRBD1 matching 8 bases. V gave up 5 bases and J gave up 0 bases; unmatched junction bases: 10. This CDR3 is built from 17 residues. Germline V gene sequence: CDR1 SGHNT, CDR2 YENEEA. CDR3 nucleotides: TGTGCCAGCAGCCCGGGCAGGGGGCTCACTAGCACAGATACGCAGTATTTT. Amino acids: CASSPGRGLTSTDTQYF.

This chain joins TRBV29-1 and TRBJ1-5; 7 nucleotides line up with TRBD1. Germline CDR1 and CDR2: SQVTM and ANQGSEA. The junction had 5 bases not matched to a gene; V was cut back by 5 bases and J by 4 bases. The CDR3 runs 13 residues. CDR3 amino acids: CSVRDSSNQPQHF. CDR3 sequence (DNA): TGCAGCGTTCGGGACAGTTCAAATCAGCCCCAGCATTTT.

The rearrangement joins TRBV28 to TRBJ2-1; D is unresolved. The CDR3 contains 13 residues. V lost 8 bases and J lost 4, with 12 bases in between. The germline V gene has CDR1 MDHEN and CDR2 SYDVKM. The CDR3 protein is CASFAGTYNEQFF. The CDR3 DNA follows: TGTGCCAGCTTTGCAGGTACTTACAATGAGCAGTTCTTC.

This clone was seen more than once but under ten times. The chain recombines TRBV4-2 with TRBJ2-7, with D perhaps TRBD2 (7 bases). This CDR3 has 14 residues. V was pared by 4 bases and J by 1 base, with 11 bases between. In germline, CDR1 is LGHNA, CDR2 YNFKEQ. The CDR3 loop is CASSPGGPSYEQYF. The DNA of the CDR3 is TGTGCCAGCAGCCCGGGGGGCCCATCCTACGAGCAGTACTTC.

The chain combines TRBV4-3 with TRBJ2-3; no definite D call. Per the germline V gene, CDR1 is LGHNA and CDR2 is YSLEER. The CDR3 consists of 12 residues. Trimming removed 1 base at V and 4 bases at J, with 3 bases between. The CDR3 reads CASSQVPDTQYF. The DNA of the CDR3 is TGCGCCAGCAGCCAAGTCCCAGATACGCAGTATTTT.

V usage is TRBV9 and J usage is TRBJ2-3; tentative D call: TRBD1 (5 bases). The CDR3 contains 15 residues. Per the germline V gene, CDR1 is SGDLS and CDR2 is YYNGEE. The V end was cut by 0 bases, the J end by 3 bases, with 11 bases between. The CDR3 DNA sequence: TGTGCCAGCAGCGTAGATTCCTCAGGGACAGATACGCAGTATTTT. This sequence encodes CASSVDSSGTDTQYF.

This chain links TRBV18 with TRBJ2-2; the match to TRBD1 covers 9 bases. CDR1 KGHSH and CDR2 LQKENI come from the germline V gene. After removal of 2 bases from V and 4 bases from J, the junction contained 11 bases not matched to a gene. This CDR3 region has 18 residues. CDR3 sequence (DNA): TGTGCCAGCTCACCAGAACCCCCCGGGACAGGGCTCACCGGGGAGCTGTTTTTT. Translating gives CASSPEPPGTGLTGELFF.

The chain has TRBV28 and TRBJ1-2; D gene ambiguous. This CDR3 is 15 amino acids long. V was pared by 6 bases and J by 4 bases, with 18 bases between. Germline V gene sequence: CDR1 MDHEN, CDR2 SYDVKM. This CDR3 reads CASSPVTGSLYGYTF. In nucleotides, the CDR3 is TGTGCCAGCAGCCCAGTGACCGGGTCCCTCTATGGCTACACCTTC.

The rearrangement joins TRBV5-8 to TRBJ2-7, with 11 bases lining up with TRBD2. J was trimmed by 7 bases and V by 5 bases; bases with no gene match: 8. The CDR3 sequence is 14 residues long. Germline V lookup: CDR1 SGHTS, CDR2 YDEGEE. In nucleotides, the CDR3 is TGTGCCAGCAGATTACTAGCGGGAGTGGGGGAGCAGTACTTC. Translated: CASRLLAGVGEQYF. The full variable domain, in which reference TRBV5-8 and TRBJ2-7 provide the parts outside the CDR3, is EAGVTQSPTHLIKTRGQQATLRCSPISGHTSVYWYQQALGLGLQFLLWYDEGEERNRGNFPPRFSGRQFPNYSSELNVNALELEDSALYLCASRLLAGVGEQYFGPGTRLTVT.

The chain employs TRBV25-1 and TRBJ1-5; 8 bases line up with TRBD1. The germline CDR1 and CDR2 sequences are MGHDK and SYGVNS. Germline trimming cut 4 bases from V and 1 base from J; bases unmatched to any gene: 3. The length of the CDR3 is 15 residues. The CDR3 sequence: CASSAGQGSNQPQHF. The CDR3 DNA reads as TGTGCCAGCAGTGCAGGACAGGGAAGCAATCAGCCCCAGCATTTT.

The CDR3 loop is CASSAEGTRNEQFF. Here the CDR3 DNA reads TGTGCCAGCAGCGCCGAGGGGACGCGCAATGAGCAGTTCTTC. The chain links TRBV9 to TRBJ2-1, with D perhaps TRBD1 or TRBD2 (5 bases each). V was pared by 3 bases and J by 6 bases, with 13 bases between. CDR3 length: 14 amino acids. Germline CDR1 is SGDLS and CDR2 is YYNGEE.

The J gene is TRBJ1-5, the V gene TRBV28, with D unresolved. Germline V gene data show CDR1 as MDHEN and CDR2 as SYDVKM. V was trimmed by 3 bases and J by 7 bases, leaving 10 bases between them. The CDR3 spans 13 residues. The CDR3 DNA reads as TGTGCCAGCAGTTTCGCCAAGTCACAGCCCCAGCATTTT. This translates into CASSFAKSQPQHF.

J is TRBJ2-7 and V is TRBV9; unclear D gene. The CDR3 has 14 amino acids. Germline assignment: CDR1 SGDLS and CDR2 YYNGEE. V shed 2 bases and J shed 2 bases, with 11 bases lying between them. Here the CDR3 reads CASSVAVVPYEQYF. Written as DNA, the CDR3 is TGTGCCAGCAGCGTGGCCGTCGTTCCCTACGAGCAGTACTTC.

This clone occurred a few times. The J gene is TRBJ2-3, the V gene TRBV7-9; weak D call: TRBD2 (5 bases). The germline CDR1 and CDR2 sequences are SEHNR and FQNEAQ (reference sequence). The V and J ends lost 5 bases and 3 bases respectively, with 12 bases between them. The CDR3 spans 14 residues. The CDR3 here is CASSLGSQTDTQYF. In DNA form, the CDR3 reads TGTGCCAGCAGCCTAGGGAGCCAGACAGATACGCAGTATTTT.

CDR3 in amino acids: CAWSHDPREYRSDEQYF. Written as DNA, the CDR3 is TGTGCCTGGAGCCACGACCCGCGGGAGTATCGAAGCGACGAGCAGTACTTC. The chain is built from TRBV30 and TRBJ2-7; 7 bases fit TRBD2. Trimming cost V 3 bases and J 5 bases; bases outside gene matches: 19. This CDR3 has 17 residues. CDR1 and CDR2 from the germline V gene are GTSNPN and SVGIG (reference sequence).

The J gene is TRBJ2-1, the V gene TRBV7-9; perhaps TRBD1 as D (6 bases). This CDR3 contains 15 residues. The germline V gene encodes CDR1 SEHNR and CDR2 FQNEAQ (reference sequence). V was shortened by 4 bases and J by 7 bases, with 17 bases between the two germline ends. The CDR3 DNA is TGTGCCAGCAGCTCCCAGGGCCAGGGGTTTAATGAGCAGTTCTTC. Protein product: CASSSQGQGFNEQFF. Drawing the rest from reference TRBV7-9 and TRBJ2-1, the complete variable domain is DTGVSQNPRHKITKRGQNVTFRCDPISEHNRLYWYRQTLGQGPEFLTYFQNEAQLEKSRLLSDRFSAERPKGSFSTLEIQRTEQGDSAMYLCASSSQGQGFNEQFFGPGTRLTVL.

The CDR3 loop reads CASSRTGGSGQPQHF. CDR3 DNA sequence: TGTGCCAGCAGCCGGACAGGGGGCAGCGGCCAGCCCCAGCATTTT. J is TRBJ1-5 and V is TRBV7-9; 11 nucleotides align to TRBD1. The CDR3 is 15 amino acids. Germline V CDR1 and CDR2: SEHNR, FQNEAQ (reference sequence). The J segment lost 7 bases and the V segment lost 5 bases, leaving 7 bases of the junction unmatched. Based on the CDR3 plus reference TRBV7-9 and TRBJ1-5, the full variable domain is DTGVSQNPRHKITKRGQNVTFRCDPISEHNRLYWYRQTLGQGPEFLTYFQNEAQLEKSRLLSDRFSAERPKGSFSTLEIQRTEQGDSAMYLCASSRTGGSGQPQHFGDGTRLSIL.

The chain uses TRBV7-9 and TRBJ2-7; 10 bases are shared with TRBD2. Trimming at V came to 5 bases and at J to 0 bases, leaving 13 bases not matched to a gene. The germline V gene has CDR1 SEHNR and CDR2 FQNEAQ (reference sequence). The CDR3 consists of 18 residues. The CDR3 DNA reads as TGTGCCAGCAGCACCACCGGGACTAGCGCTCTAAGCTCCTACGAGCAGTACTTC. It specifies CASSTTGTSALSSYEQYF.

J is TRBJ2-1 and V is TRBV11-2; 11 nucleotides agree with TRBD2. V was clipped by 6 bases and J by 8 bases; unmatched bases: 9. Looked up from germline, CDR1 is SGHAT and CDR2 is FQNNGV. There are 15 residues in the CDR3. This CDR3 reads CASSSTSGRGDEQFF. CDR3 sequence (DNA): TGTGCCAGCAGTTCAACTAGCGGGAGAGGGGATGAGCAGTTCTTC.

The CDR3 DNA follows: TGTGCCTGGAGCTCCGACCTTGGGGGCTACGAGCAGTACTTC. This codes for CAWSSDLGGYEQYF. The chain is built from TRBV30 and TRBJ2-7, with D perhaps being TRBD1 or TRBD2 (5 bases each). Trimming cost V 3 bases and J 3 bases, with 15 bases left between them. Germline V gene lookup returns CDR1 GTSNPN and CDR2 SVGIG (reference sequence). The CDR3 runs 14 residues.

This chain links TRBV18 with TRBJ1-4, with D perhaps TRBD1 (5 bases). The CDR3 spans 15 residues. Germline CDR1 KGHSH, CDR2 LQKENI. Trimming left V 2 bases short and J 8 bases short, with 15 bases between. The CDR3 spells CASSPRQPQGEKLFF. CDR3 in DNA: TGTGCCAGCTCACCAAGACAGCCCCAAGGGGAAAAACTGTTTTTT. Supplemented by reference TRBV18 and TRBJ1-4, the full variable domain reads NAGVMQNPRHLVRRRGQEARLRCSPMKGHSHVYWYRQLPEEGLKFMVYLQKENIIDESGMPKERFSAEFPKEGPSILRIQQVVRGDSAAYFCASSPRQPQGEKLFFGSGTQLSVL.

The chain recombines TRBV5-1 with TRBJ1-2; possibly TRBD1 for D (5 bases). The CDR3 sequence is 15 residues long. Germline lookup yields CDR1 SGHRS and CDR2 YFSETQ. Trimming shortened V by 0 bases and J by 1 base, and 10 bases separated the two germline ends. CDR3 amino acids: CASSLGDGNNYGYTF. The CDR3 bases are TGCGCCAGCAGCTTGGGGGACGGCAATAACTATGGCTACACCTTC.

The chain couples TRBV7-2 to TRBJ1-1; 7 bases are shared with TRBD1. V dropped 7 bases and J dropped 2; count of bases not matched to a gene: 7. CDR1 is SGHTA and CDR2 is FQGNSA in the germline V gene. The CDR3 is made up of 14 amino acids. CDR3 bases: TGTGCCAGCACCAAGGACAGGTTAAACACTGAAGCTTTCTTT. Translation: CASTKDRLNTEAFF.

V and J are TRBV20-1 and TRBJ1-1, with D perhaps TRBD1 (6 bases). The CDR3 extends over 11 amino acids. Between the trimmed V and J ends, which lost 5 bases and 5 bases, there was a span of 9 bases. The germline gives CDR1 DFQATT, CDR2 SNEGSKA (reference sequence). CDR3 sequence reads: CSALGGTEAFF. The CDR3 nucleotides read TGCAGTGCTTTAGGGGGAACTGAAGCTTTCTTT.

The chain carries TRBV5-1 and TRBJ2-1; TRBD1 agrees at 9 bases. The length of the CDR3 is 14 residues. V was clipped by 7 bases and J by 5 bases; unmatched bases: 7. Germline lookup yields CDR1 SGHRS and CDR2 YFSETQ. CDR3 protein: CASSGTGRNNEQFF. DNA for the CDR3: TGCGCCAGCTCCGGGACAGGGAGGAACAATGAGCAGTTCTTC.

V usage is TRBV4-1 and J usage is TRBJ2-7; D is uncertain. The CDR3 spans 17 residues. The germline V and J ends were trimmed by 3 bases and 4 bases, with 22 bases remaining between them. Per the germline V gene, CDR1 is MGHRA and CDR2 is YSYEKL. The CDR3 reads CASSQDDRPPAVYEQYF. CDR3 DNA sequence: TGCGCCAGCAGCCAGGATGACCGACCCCCCGCGGTATACGAGCAGTACTTC.

The chain employs TRBV5-1 and TRBJ1-2; no definite D call. This CDR3 comprises 14 residues. Germline CDR1 reads SGHRS; CDR2 reads YFSETQ. V lost 0 bases to trimming and J lost 5 bases, with 11 bases between them. Written as DNA, the CDR3 is TGCGCCAGCAGCTTGGAAGGTACCGCTTATGGCTACACCTTC. The encoded protein is CASSLEGTAYGYTF.

This chain uses TRBV5-5 with TRBJ1-4; D is unclear. Germline V gives CDR1 SGHKS, CDR2 YYEKEE (reference sequence). The CDR3 is 14 residues long. V gave up 4 bases and J gave up 4 bases, with 11 bases separating them. CDR3 bases: TGTGCCAGCAGCCCAGACTCCGGTAATGAAAAACTGTTTTTT. Amino acid sequence: CASSPDSGNEKLFF.

CDR3: CASSQGRDGYSYEQYF. CDR3 coding DNA: TGTGCCAGCAGCCAAGGCCGGGACGGATACTCCTACGAGCAGTACTTC. This chain links TRBV14 with TRBJ2-7; either TRBD1 or TRBD2 may supply D (5 bases each). The CDR3 consists of 16 residues. Trimming stripped 1 base from V and 0 bases from J, with 13 bases between. The V gene's germline CDR1 is SGHDN and CDR2 FVKESK.